This T cell receptor beta chain emerged from a study of shared clonotypes between healthy human individuals. Study-wide results and caveats: Across a few donors, naive CD4 shared roughly 5%, naive CD8 under 4%, memory CD4 2% to 2.5%, memory CD8 about 0.38%.

V lost 5 bases, J lost 2 bases, and 6 bases lay in between. Germline V gene lookup returns CDR1 SGHAT and CDR2 FQNNGV. The CDR3 spans 12 residues. All the donors were Caucasian adults who lived in Nashville, Tennessee. This clone was counted once. Its specificity is unknown. The sample contains more than one DNA sequence encoding this CDR3. A deep-level run was used for the assay. Original handling: Owing to the provision of junction-only sequences devoid of quality scores by immunoSEQ, filtering differed. Assay: immunoSEQ multiplex PCR; the TCRdb copy retains only in-frame clones and omits some. V and J calls and clone size follow that table, whereas D and trimming were derived from the DNA. This sample has over a million clones; approximately 98% occur once, and the top ten carry approximately 0.45%.

The rearrangement uses TRBV11-2 and TRBJ2-5, with D hard to call. Material for sequencing was naive CD4+ T cells sorted from blood. As for subset: CD45RA+ positively selected. The receptor was derived from a man younger than 40 in good health. The CDR3, as DNA: TGTGCCAGCAGCCCTTCGCAAGAGACCCAGTACTTC. Its translation: CASSPSQETQYF.